The rows below give T cell receptor beta chains drawn from one sample of a study of Ad26.COV2.S vaccination and SARS-CoV-2 variants. Method: immunoSEQ multiplex PCR; TCRdb's copy keeps in-frame clones and lacks some. The data hold about 350,000 clones, with about 88% observed a single time. The sample in question was peripheral blood, obtained in a trial of Ad26.COV2.S vaccine versus placebo. These receptors were collected from a person between 18 and 65 years old who received the Ad26.COV2.S COVID-19 vaccine or a placebo. Both conserved end residues are part of each CDR3.

v_call: TRBV7-6; j_call: TRBJ2-6; cdr3_aa: CASSFRQGAFAGANVLTF
v_call: TRBV28; j_call: TRBJ2-5; cdr3_aa: CASRFGQAAETQYF
v_call: TRBV18; j_call: TRBJ2-4; cdr3_aa: CASSPGARQILAKNIQYF
v_call: TRBV15; j_call: TRBJ1-1; cdr3_aa: CATSSDRETFF
v_call: TRBV30; j_call: TRBJ2-5; cdr3_aa: CAWERTYETQYF
v_call: TRBV7-2; j_call: TRBJ1-5; cdr3_aa: CASSLGTLWPQHF
v_call: TRBV3-1/TRBV3-2; j_call: TRBJ1-6; cdr3_aa: CASSQVQGDSPLHF
v_call: TRBV6-5; j_call: TRBJ1-1; cdr3_aa: CASSYSRPVGTEAFF
v_call: TRBV27; j_call: TRBJ1-1; cdr3_aa: CASSLQGAWSTEAFF
v_call: TRBV5-1; j_call: TRBJ2-7; cdr3_aa: CASSTNSYEQYF
v_call: TRBV7-9; j_call: TRBJ2-7; cdr3_aa: CASSPLDGTYEQYF
v_call: TRBV7-3; j_call: TRBJ1-5; cdr3_aa: CASSLHSNQPQHF